The 26 T cell receptor beta chains listed next were all sequenced from one sample in a study of T cell responses to AZD1222 COVID-19 vaccine. Only in-frame clones appear in the TCRdb table, and some are missing; sequencing was by immunoSEQ multiplex PCR. In the table there are around 15,000 clones, less than 85% of which are singletons. Source: peripheral blood, taken 28 days after the second AZD1222 dose. The receptors were gathered from an adult who received the AZD1222 COVID-19 vaccine.

The chain has TRBV11-2 and TRBJ1-3; unclear D gene. CDR1 is SGHAT, CDR2 FQNNGV, per germline. V lost 5 bases and J 2 bases, leaving 13 bases between the germline ends. The CDR3 sequence is 15 residues long. This CDR3 reads CASSTRTLAGNTIYF. The CDR3 bases are TGTGCCAGCAGCACCCGCACACTAGCTGGAAACACCATATATTTT.

The chain is built from TRBV9 and TRBJ2-1; D ambiguous. The germline V gene encodes CDR1 SGDLS and CDR2 YYNGEE. V lost 4 bases and J lost 0, with 8 bases in between. This CDR3 has 14 amino acids. CDR3 sequence: CASSMISSYNEQFF. The CDR3 DNA reads TGTGCCAGCAGCATGATAAGCTCCTACAATGAGCAGTTCTTC.

In its sample, this clone was seen once. The chain recombines TRBV14 with TRBJ1-4; maybe TRBD1 (6 bases). V lost 4 bases to trimming and J lost 5 bases, with 17 bases between them. The CDR3 length is 16 residues. Germline V gene data show CDR1 as SGHDN and CDR2 as FVKESK. CDR3 sequence: CASSLISGTLNEKLFF. CDR3 coding DNA: TGTGCCAGCAGCCTTATTTCCGGGACATTAAATGAAAAACTGTTTTTT.

This clone was counted between two and nine times. The chain employs TRBV7-9 and TRBJ1-5; D is unclear. The CDR3 covers 14 residues. The V gene lost 1 base and the J gene lost 2 bases, with 6 bases spanning the gap. Germline V gene sequence: CDR1 SEHNR, CDR2 FQNEAQ (reference sequence). CDR3 in DNA: TGTGCCAGCAGCTTAGGGCACGGCAATCAGCCCCAGCATTTT. Residues: CASSLGHGNQPQHF.

This sequence joins TRBV3-1 (or the pseudogene TRBV3-2) and TRBJ2-3, with TRBD2 matching 8 bases. CDR1 is LGHDT and CDR2 is YNNKEL in the germline V gene (reference sequence). Germline trimming cut 4 bases from V and 1 base from J; bases unmatched to any gene: 7. The CDR3 extends over 16 amino acids. CDR3 sequence: CASSRTAGGRTDTQYF. The CDR3 nucleotides are TGTGCCAGCAGCCGAACGGCGGGAGGTCGCACAGATACGCAGTATTTT.

This sequence joins TRBV19 and TRBJ2-3, with 11 positions matching TRBD2. Germline CDR1 LNHDA, CDR2 SQIVND (reference sequence). The junction had 5 bases not matched to a gene; V was cut back by 3 bases and J by 3 bases. The CDR3 runs 16 residues. The CDR3 region has the DNA TGTGCCAGTAGTATCGTAGCGGGGGGGCCAACAGATACGCAGTATTTT. Translating it yields CASSIVAGGPTDTQYF.

The rearrangement links TRBV7-2 to TRBJ1-5; D is unclear. V shed 3 bases and J shed 3 bases, with 3 bases lying between them. There are 12 residues in the CDR3. Germline V gene data show CDR1 as SGHTA and CDR2 as FQGNSA. CDR3 nucleotide sequence: TGTGCCAGCAGCTTTTACAATCAGCCCCAGCATTTT. Translation gives CASSFYNQPQHF.

This sequence joins TRBV9 and TRBJ1-3; D not resolved. V shed 0 bases and J shed 0 bases, with 4 bases lying between them. CDR1 SGDLS and CDR2 YYNGEE come from the germline V gene. There are 14 residues in the CDR3. DNA of the CDR3: TGTGCCAGCAGCGTAGATAACTCTGGAAACACCATATATTTT. Protein product: CASSVDNSGNTIYF.

The chain is built from TRBV18 and TRBJ1-4; TRBD1 agrees at 9 bases. Germline V gene lookup returns CDR1 KGHSH and CDR2 LQKENI. This CDR3 is 15 amino acids long. The V gene end was trimmed by 5 bases and the J gene end by 5 bases; junction bases not matched to a gene: 6. The DNA for the CDR3 is TGTGCCAGCTCATCCCAACAGGGGGCGAATGAAAAACTGTTTTTT. The encoded protein is CASSSQQGANEKLFF.

The V gene is TRBV28, the J gene TRBJ2-1; D remains unclear. CDR3 length: 16 residues. In germline, CDR1 is MDHEN, CDR2 SYDVKM. V was trimmed by 4 bases and J by 9 bases, leaving 22 bases between them. The CDR3 DNA reads TGTGCCAGCAGTTCTACGTCCGCCGGTCGGTTTCGTGAGCAGTTCTTC. It codes for CASSSTSAGRFREQFF.

CDR3 protein: CASSFLAGGIANTGELFF. In DNA form, the CDR3 reads TGTGCCAGCAGCTTCCTAGCGGGGGGGATCGCGAACACCGGGGAGCTGTTTTTT. The J gene is TRBJ2-2, the V gene TRBV3-1 (or the pseudogene TRBV3-2); 12 positions agree with TRBD2. The junction had 7 bases not matched to a gene; V was cut back by 5 bases and J by 0 bases. The CDR3 runs to 18 residues. Germline loops: CDR1 LGHDT, CDR2 YNNKEL (reference sequence).

This chain connects TRBV11-2 to TRBJ2-2; D is unresolved. The V gene's germline CDR1 is SGHAT and CDR2 FQNNGV. The CDR3 is 15 amino acids. V was shortened by 9 bases and J by 0 bases, with 14 bases between the two germline ends. CDR3 sequence: CASSPRYSNTGELFF. The CDR3 DNA reads as TGTGCCAGTAGCCCCAGATATTCGAACACCGGGGAGCTGTTTTTT.

The rearrangement links TRBV18 to TRBJ1-2, with a tentative D call TRBD1 (5 bases). Germline V gives CDR1 KGHSH, CDR2 LQKENI. This CDR3 region has 13 residues. V was clipped by 7 bases and J by 2 bases, with 11 bases between them. The CDR3 nucleotides read TGTGCCAGCTTATCGGCAGGGAACTATGGCTACACCTTC. Translating gives CASLSAGNYGYTF.

This chain joins TRBV7-3 and TRBJ2-7; TRBD1 aligns across 9 bases. CDR3 length: 13 amino acids. Germline V CDR1 and CDR2: SGHTA, FQGTGA. Germline trimming cut 5 bases from V and 5 bases from J; bases unmatched to any gene: 4. CDR3 nucleotides: TGTGCCAGCAGCGCGGACAGGGGCCACGAGCAGTACTTC. Residues: CASSADRGHEQYF.

V is TRBV9 and J is TRBJ2-1; D unclear. CDR3 length: 13 amino acids. Germline loops: CDR1 SGDLS, CDR2 YYNGEE. The ends were cut back, 4 bases at V and 9 bases at J, with 14 bases in the middle. CDR3 region: CASSRILAVEQFF. The CDR3 DNA reads as TGTGCCAGCAGCCGAATTTTGGCAGTTGAGCAGTTCTTC.

The CDR3 bases are TGTGCCAGCTCACCCGGACAGGTCAGGCAGTACTTC. This gives the protein CASSPGQVRQYF. The chain carries TRBV18 and TRBJ2-7, with 7 bases matching TRBD1. Germline V CDR1 and CDR2: KGHSH, LQKENI. This CDR3 comprises 12 residues. V lost 3 bases, J lost 9 bases, and 5 bases stayed unmatched.

The CDR3 here is CASSQDHASGRLNNEQFF. Written as DNA, the CDR3 is TGCGCCAGCAGCCAGGATCATGCGAGCGGGAGGTTGAACAATGAGCAGTTCTTC. The V gene is TRBV4-1, the J gene TRBJ2-1; TRBD2 aligns across 9 bases. Unmatched junction bases numbered 14, after V lost 3 bases and J lost 5 bases. CDR3 length: 18 residues. Per germline, CDR1 MGHRA and CDR2 YSYEKL.

This chain connects TRBV7-8 to TRBJ2-1, with 14 bases fitting TRBD2. Germline V lookup: CDR1 SGHVS, CDR2 FQNEAQ. V was clipped by 5 bases and J by 9 bases; unmatched bases: 9. CDR3 length: 16 residues. CDR3: CASSPRLAGGRVEQFF. The CDR3 nucleotides read TGTGCCAGCAGCCCCCGACTAGCGGGGGGGCGAGTTGAGCAGTTCTTC. The whole variable domain, remainder taken from reference TRBV7-8 and TRBJ2-1, is GAGVSQSPRYKVAKRGQDVALRCDPISGHVSLFWYQQALGQGPEFLTYFQNEAQLDKSGLPSDRFFAERPEGSVSTLKIQRTQQEDSAVYLCASSPRLAGGRVEQFFGPGTRLTVL.

V usage is TRBV9 and J usage is TRBJ1-3; D gene unclear. Trimming cost V 4 bases and J 4 bases, with 9 bases left between them. The V gene's germline CDR1 is SGDLS and CDR2 YYNGEE. This CDR3 spans 13 amino acids. The CDR3 sequence is CASSSYPGNTIYF. In DNA form, the CDR3 reads TGTGCCAGCAGCTCCTACCCCGGAAACACCATATATTTT.

The rearrangement joins TRBV2 to TRBJ2-1; the D gene is possibly TRBD2 (5 bases). Trimming left V 3 bases short and J 6 bases short, with 6 bases between. The CDR3 spans 12 residues. In germline, CDR1 is SNHLY, CDR2 FYNNEI. This chain's CDR3 is CASSDGVNEQFF. DNA of the CDR3: TGTGCCAGCAGTGACGGGGTCAATGAGCAGTTCTTC.

V gene TRBV28 combines with J gene TRBJ1-5; D gene unclear. The CDR3 totals 17 residues. Germline values: CDR1 MDHEN, CDR2 SYDVKM. The V end was cut by 2 bases, the J end by 0 bases, with 14 bases between. The CDR3 region is CASSLRITVYSNQPQHF. CDR3 nucleotides: TGTGCCAGCAGTTTACGGATTACAGTCTATAGCAATCAGCCCCAGCATTTT. Variable domain in full (rest from reference TRBV28 and TRBJ1-5): DVKVTQSSRYLVKRTGEKVFLECVQDMDHENMFWYRQDPGLGLRLIYFSYDVKMKEKGDIPEGYSVSREKKERFSLILESASTNQTSMYLCASSLRITVYSNQPQHFGDGTRLSIL.

The chain uses TRBV10-2 and TRBJ1-2; D not resolved. V gave up 6 bases and J gave up 3 bases, with 14 bases separating them. This CDR3 has 14 amino acids. Germline values: CDR1 WSHSY, CDR2 SAAADI. DNA of the CDR3: TGCGCCAGCAGCGTGGACGGCCTCTACTATGGCTACACCTTC. This encodes CASSVDGLYYGYTF.

The gene calls are TRBV28 and TRBJ1-5, with D unclear. There are 10 residues in the CDR3. Per germline, CDR1 MDHEN and CDR2 SYDVKM. V lost 10 bases and J 7 bases, leaving 8 bases between the germline ends. The CDR3 spells CATNAQPQHF. The CDR3 DNA sequence: TGTGCCACCAACGCCCAGCCCCAGCATTTT.

The CDR3 loop is CASKEGFYNSPLHF. As DNA, the CDR3 is TGTGCCAGCAAGGAGGGGTTCTATAATTCACCCCTCCACTTT. The chain joins TRBV28 to TRBJ1-6; maybe TRBD1 (5 bases). The CDR3 length is 14 residues. CDR1 is MDHEN, CDR2 SYDVKM, per germline. Between the trimmed V and J ends, which lost 7 bases and 3 bases, there was a span of 10 bases. Together with reference TRBV28 and TRBJ1-6, the CDR3 gives the full variable domain: DVKVTQSSRYLVKRTGEKVFLECVQDMDHENMFWYRQDPGLGLRLIYFSYDVKMKEKGDIPEGYSVSREKKERFSLILESASTNQTSMYLCASKEGFYNSPLHFGNGTRLTVT.

This chain connects TRBV7-8 to TRBJ1-4; possibly TRBD1 for D (6 bases). Between the trimmed V and J ends, which lost 1 base and 6 bases, there was a span of 9 bases. The V gene's germline CDR1 is SGHVS and CDR2 FQNEAQ. This CDR3 comprises 14 residues. CDR3 sequence: CASSLVSGDEKLFF. The CDR3 region has the DNA TGTGCCAGCAGCTTAGTCTCAGGGGATGAAAAACTGTTTTTT.

The chain employs TRBV7-6 and TRBJ2-3; the match to TRBD2 covers 7 bases. V shed 5 bases, J shed 9 bases, and the junction held 8 bases outside the gene matches. Germline loops: CDR1 SGHVS, CDR2 FNYEAQ. CDR3 length: 13 amino acids. CDR3 nucleotides: TGTGCCAGCAGCAAGGACAAAGCGGGGACGCAGTATTTT. Translation gives CASSKDKAGTQYF.